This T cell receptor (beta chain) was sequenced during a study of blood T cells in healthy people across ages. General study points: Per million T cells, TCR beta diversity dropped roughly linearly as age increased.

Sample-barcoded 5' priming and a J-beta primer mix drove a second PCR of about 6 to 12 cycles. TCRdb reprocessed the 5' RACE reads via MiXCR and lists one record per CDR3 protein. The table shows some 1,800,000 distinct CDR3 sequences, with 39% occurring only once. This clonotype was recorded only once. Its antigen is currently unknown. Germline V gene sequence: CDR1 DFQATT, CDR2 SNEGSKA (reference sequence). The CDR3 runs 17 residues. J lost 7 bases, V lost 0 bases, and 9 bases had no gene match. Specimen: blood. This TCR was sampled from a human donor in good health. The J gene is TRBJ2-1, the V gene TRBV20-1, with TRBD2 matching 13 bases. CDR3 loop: CSARDRTSGGARNEQFF. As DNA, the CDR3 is TGCAGTGCTAGAGACCGGACTAGCGGGGGTGCACGGAATGAGCAGTTCTTC.